The source of this TCR beta chain is a study of T cells in localized non-small cell lung cancer. V was pared by 4 bases and J by 4 bases, with 13 bases between. The V gene's germline CDR1 is SGHTA and CDR2 FQGNSA. This CDR3 is built from 15 residues. Libraries were prepared by immunoSEQ multiplex PCR; TCRdb keeps only in-frame clonotypes and omits some of them. In the table there are some 72,000 clones, 70% to 90% of which are singletons. This sample comprised peripheral blood, obtained before any cancer treatment. The receptor comes from a man aged 35 to 69 with stage I lung adenocarcinoma. V gene TRBV7-2 combines with J gene TRBJ1-4; TRBD1 might be the D (6 bases). CDR3 amino acids: CASSSHRDLNEKLFF. The CDR3 nucleotides are TGTGCCAGCAGCTCCCACAGGGACCTTAATGAAAAACTGTTTTTT.